The T cell receptor beta chain under discussion was sequenced for a study of response to subunit inactivated influenza vaccine. MiXCR was run by TCRdb on the RT-PCR reads, yielding one entry per CDR3 protein. Among around 570,000 distinct CDR3 sequences listed, 11% were seen once. The germline CDR1 and CDR2 sequences are SNHLY and FYNNEI. This CDR3 has 12 residues. V lost 3 bases, J lost 5 bases, and 8 bases lay in between. The same data also went into a second study, on T cells expressing NK-cell markers. That work states: The TCR beta cDNA came from 5'RACE template switching with UMIs. Within the sequenced cohort of eight donors, seven exhibited HCMV seropositivity and one was seronegative.

This chain joins TRBV2 and TRBJ2-7; TRBD1 or TRBD2 may be the D gene (5 bases each). Sequenced here: PBMCs from blood, sampled on the day of vaccination. This clonotype originated in a man aged 50 to 60 who received an inactivated influenza vaccine. The CDR3 here is CASSDRENEQYF. The CDR3 DNA follows: TGTGCCAGCAGTGACAGGGAGAACGAGCAGTACTTC.